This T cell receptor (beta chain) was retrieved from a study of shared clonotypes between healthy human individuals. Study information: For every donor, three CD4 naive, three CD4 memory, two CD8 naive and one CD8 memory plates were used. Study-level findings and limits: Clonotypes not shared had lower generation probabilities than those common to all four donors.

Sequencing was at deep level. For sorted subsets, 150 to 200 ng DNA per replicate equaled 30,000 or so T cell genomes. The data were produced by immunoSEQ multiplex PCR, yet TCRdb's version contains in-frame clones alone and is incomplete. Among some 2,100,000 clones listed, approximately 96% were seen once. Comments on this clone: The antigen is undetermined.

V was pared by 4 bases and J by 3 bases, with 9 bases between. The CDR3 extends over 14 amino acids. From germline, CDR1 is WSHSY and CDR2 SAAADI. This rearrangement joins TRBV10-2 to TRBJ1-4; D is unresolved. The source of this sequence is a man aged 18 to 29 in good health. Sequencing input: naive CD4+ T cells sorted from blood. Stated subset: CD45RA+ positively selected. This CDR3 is CASSVFLANEKLFF. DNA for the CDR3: TGCGCCAGCAGTGTCTTCCTGGCTAATGAAAAACTGTTTTTT.